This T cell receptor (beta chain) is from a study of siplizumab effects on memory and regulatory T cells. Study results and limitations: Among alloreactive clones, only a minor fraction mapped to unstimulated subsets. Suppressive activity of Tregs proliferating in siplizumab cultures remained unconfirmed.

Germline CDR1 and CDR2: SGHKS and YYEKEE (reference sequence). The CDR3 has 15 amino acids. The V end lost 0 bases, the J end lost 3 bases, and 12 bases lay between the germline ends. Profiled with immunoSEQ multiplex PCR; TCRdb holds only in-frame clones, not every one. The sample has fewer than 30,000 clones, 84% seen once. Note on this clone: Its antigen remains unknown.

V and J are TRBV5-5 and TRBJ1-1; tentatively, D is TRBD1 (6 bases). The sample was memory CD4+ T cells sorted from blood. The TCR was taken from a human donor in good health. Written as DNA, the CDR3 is TGTGCCAGCAGCTTGGTGTGGGGACAAGACACTGAAGCTTTCTTT. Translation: CASSLVWGQDTEAFF.